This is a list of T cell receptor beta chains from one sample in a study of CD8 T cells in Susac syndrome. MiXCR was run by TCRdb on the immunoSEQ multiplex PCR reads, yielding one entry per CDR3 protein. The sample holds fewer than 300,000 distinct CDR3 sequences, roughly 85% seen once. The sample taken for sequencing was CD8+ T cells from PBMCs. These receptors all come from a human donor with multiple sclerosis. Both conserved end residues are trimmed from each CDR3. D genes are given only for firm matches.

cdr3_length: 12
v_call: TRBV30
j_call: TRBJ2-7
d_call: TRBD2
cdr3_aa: AWRASGRSYEQY

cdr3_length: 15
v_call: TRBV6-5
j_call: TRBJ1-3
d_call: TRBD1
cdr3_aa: ASSYSRDRGPGNTIY

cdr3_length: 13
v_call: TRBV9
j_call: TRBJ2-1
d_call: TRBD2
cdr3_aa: ASSVGGGGSNEQF

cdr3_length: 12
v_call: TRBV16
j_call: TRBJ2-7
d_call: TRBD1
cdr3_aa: ASNLPGTDYEQY

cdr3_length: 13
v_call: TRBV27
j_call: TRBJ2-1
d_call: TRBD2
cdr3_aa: ASILGTSGRSQQF

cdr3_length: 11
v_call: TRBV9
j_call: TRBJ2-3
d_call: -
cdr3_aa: ASGDGDADTQY

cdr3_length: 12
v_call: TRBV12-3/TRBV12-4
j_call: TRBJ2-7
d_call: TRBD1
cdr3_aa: ASSRQGRGPEQY

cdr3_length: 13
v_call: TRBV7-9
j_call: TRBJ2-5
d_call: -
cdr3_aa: ASSLGRLANRTQY

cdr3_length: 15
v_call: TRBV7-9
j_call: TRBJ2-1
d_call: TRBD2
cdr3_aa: ASSTYPGREPYNEQF

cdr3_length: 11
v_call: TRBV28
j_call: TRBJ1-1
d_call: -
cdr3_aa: ASSLMTSTEAF

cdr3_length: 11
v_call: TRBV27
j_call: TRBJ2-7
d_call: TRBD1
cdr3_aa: ASSGQEIYEQY

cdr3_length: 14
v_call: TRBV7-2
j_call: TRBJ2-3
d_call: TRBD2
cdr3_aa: ASSIISGRVRDTQY

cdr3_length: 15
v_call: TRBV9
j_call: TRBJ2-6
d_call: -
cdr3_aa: ASSVWDVHSGANVLT

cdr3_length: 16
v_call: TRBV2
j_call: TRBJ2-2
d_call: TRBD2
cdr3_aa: ASSESPASGESGGELF

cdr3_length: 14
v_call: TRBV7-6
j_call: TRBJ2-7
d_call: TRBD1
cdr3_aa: ASSPTPGQKFYEQY

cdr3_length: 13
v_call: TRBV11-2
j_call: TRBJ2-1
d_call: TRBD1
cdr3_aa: ASSPGTGFWNEQF

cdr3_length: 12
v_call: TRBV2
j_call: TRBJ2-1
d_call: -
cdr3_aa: ASSGVDTRWEQF

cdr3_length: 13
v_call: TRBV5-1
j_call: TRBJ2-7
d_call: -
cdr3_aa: ASSTLTRAPYEQY

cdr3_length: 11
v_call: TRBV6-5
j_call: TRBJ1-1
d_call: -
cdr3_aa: ASSYWVNTEAF

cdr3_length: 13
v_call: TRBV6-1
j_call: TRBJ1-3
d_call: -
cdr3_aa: AISVDRTFGNTIY

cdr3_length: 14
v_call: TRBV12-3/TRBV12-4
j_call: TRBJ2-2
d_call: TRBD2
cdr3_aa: ASISTSGRYTGELF

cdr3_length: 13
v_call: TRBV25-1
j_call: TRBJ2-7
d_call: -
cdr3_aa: ASSEGGGGLYEQY

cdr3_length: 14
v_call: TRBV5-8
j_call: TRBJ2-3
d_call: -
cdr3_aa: ASSLYAAVPTDTQY

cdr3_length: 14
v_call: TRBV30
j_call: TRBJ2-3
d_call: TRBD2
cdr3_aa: AWSETSGWGTDTQY

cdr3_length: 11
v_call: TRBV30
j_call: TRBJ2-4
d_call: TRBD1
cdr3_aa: AWSSDRGDIQY

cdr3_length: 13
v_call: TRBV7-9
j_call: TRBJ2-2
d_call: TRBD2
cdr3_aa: ASSLSGGPPGELF

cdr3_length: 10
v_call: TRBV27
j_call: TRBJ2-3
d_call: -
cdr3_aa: ASSTSSLTQY

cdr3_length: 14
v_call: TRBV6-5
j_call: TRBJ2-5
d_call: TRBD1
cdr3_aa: ASSYSGQGFWATQY

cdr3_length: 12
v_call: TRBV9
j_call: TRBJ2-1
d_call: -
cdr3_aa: ASSQGGTRGEQF

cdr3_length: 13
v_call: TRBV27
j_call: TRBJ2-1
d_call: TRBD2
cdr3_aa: ASSSTSGSYNEQF

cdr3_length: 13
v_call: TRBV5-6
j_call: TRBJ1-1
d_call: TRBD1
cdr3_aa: ASSLESGGNTEAF

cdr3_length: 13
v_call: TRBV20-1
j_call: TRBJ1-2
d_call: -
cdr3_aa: SARGTDPAGYGYT

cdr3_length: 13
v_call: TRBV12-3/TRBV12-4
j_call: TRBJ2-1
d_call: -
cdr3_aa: ASRDAGSSYNEQF

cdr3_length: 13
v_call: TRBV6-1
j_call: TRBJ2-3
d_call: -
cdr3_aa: ASNSGAGGVGTQY

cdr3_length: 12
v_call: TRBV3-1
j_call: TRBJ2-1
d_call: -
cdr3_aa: ASSQGRRDNEQF

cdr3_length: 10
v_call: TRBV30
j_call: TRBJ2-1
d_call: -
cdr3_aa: AWSVSGDEQF